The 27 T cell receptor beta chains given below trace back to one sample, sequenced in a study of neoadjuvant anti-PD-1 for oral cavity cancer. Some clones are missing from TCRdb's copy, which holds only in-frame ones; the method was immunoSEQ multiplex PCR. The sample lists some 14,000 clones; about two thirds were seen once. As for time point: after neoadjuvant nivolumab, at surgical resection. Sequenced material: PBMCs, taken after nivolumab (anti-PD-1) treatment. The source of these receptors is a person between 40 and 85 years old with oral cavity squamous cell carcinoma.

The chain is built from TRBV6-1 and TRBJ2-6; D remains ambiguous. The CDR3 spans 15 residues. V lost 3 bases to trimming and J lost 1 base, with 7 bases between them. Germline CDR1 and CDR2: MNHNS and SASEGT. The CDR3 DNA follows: TGTGCCAGCAGTGACATAGGGTCTGGGGCCAACGTCCTGACTTTC. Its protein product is CASSDIGSGANVLTF.

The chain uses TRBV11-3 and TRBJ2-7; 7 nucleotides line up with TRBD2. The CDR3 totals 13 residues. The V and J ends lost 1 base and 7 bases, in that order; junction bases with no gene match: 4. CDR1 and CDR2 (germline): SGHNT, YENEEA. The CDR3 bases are TGTGCCAGCAGCTTAGCGGGAGCGGGGGAGCAGTACTTC. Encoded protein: CASSLAGAGEQYF.

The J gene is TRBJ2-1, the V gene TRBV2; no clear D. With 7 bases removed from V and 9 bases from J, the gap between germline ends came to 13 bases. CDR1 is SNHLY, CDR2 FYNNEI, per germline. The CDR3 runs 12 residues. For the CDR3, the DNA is TGTGCCAGCAATTCCCGACTCGGTGAGCAGTTCTTC. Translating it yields CASNSRLGEQFF.

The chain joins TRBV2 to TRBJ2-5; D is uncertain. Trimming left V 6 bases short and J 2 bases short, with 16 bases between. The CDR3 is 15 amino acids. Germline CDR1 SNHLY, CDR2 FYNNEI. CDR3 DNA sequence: TGTGCCAGCAGCCTAATTCGGAGCCCTCAAGAGACCCAGTACTTC. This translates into CASSLIRSPQETQYF.

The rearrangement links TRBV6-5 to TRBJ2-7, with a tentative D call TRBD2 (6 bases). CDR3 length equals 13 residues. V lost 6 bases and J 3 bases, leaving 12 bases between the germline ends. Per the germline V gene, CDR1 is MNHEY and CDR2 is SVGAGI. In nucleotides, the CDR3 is TGTGCCAGCAGCCCACCGGAGGGCTACGAGCAGTACTTC. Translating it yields CASSPPEGYEQYF.

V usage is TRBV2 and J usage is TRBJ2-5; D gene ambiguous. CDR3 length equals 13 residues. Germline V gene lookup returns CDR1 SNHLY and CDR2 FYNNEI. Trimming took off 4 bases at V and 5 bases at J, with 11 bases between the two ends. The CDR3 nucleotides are TGTGCCAGCAGTGGAGAACTGTCGGAGACCCAGTACTTC. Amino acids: CASSGELSETQYF.

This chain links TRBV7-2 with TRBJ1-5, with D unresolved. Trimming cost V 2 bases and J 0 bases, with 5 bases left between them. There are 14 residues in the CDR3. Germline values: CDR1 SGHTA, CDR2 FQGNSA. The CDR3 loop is CASSLHGSNQPQHF. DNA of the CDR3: TGTGCCAGCAGCTTACACGGTAGCAATCAGCCCCAGCATTTT.

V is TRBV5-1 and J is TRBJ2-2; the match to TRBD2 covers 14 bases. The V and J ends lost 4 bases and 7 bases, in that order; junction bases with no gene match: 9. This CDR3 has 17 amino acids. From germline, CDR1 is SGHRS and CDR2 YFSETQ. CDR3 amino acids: CASSPGLAGGLGGELFF. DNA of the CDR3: TGCGCCAGCAGCCCAGGACTAGCGGGAGGATTGGGCGGGGAGCTGTTTTTT.

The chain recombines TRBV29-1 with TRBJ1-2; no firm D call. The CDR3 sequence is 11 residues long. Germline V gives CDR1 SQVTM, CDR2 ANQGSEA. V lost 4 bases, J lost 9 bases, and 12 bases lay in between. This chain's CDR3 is CSVGTESSYTF. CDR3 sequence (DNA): TGCAGCGTTGGAACGGAGTCTAGCTACACCTTC.

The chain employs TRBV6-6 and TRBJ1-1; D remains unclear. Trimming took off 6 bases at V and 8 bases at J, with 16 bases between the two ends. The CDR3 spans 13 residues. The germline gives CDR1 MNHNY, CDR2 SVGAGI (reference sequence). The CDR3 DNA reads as TGTGCCAGCAGCCTGGGAAGGCCCGCCGAAGCTTTCTTT. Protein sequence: CASSLGRPAEAFF.

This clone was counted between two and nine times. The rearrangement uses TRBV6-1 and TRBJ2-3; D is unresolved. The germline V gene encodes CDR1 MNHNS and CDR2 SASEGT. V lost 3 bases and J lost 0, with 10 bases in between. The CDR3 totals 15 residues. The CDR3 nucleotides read TGTGCCAGCAGTGACCTTACCACTAGCACAGATACGCAGTATTTT. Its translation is CASSDLTTSTDTQYF.

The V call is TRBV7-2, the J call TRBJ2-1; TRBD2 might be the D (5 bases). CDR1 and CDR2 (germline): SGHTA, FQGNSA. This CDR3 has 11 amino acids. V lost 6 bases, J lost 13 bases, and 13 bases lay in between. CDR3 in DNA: TGTGCCAGCAGGGGTAGCCTAGCACAGTTCTTC. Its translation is CASRGSLAQFF.

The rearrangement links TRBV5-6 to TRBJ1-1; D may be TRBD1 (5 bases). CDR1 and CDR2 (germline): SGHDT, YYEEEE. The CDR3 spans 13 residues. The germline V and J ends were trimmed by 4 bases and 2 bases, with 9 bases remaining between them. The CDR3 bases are TGTGCCAGCAGCCGAGGGACCAACACTGAAGCTTTCTTT. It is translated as CASSRGTNTEAFF. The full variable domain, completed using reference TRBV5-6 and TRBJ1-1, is DAGVTQSPTHLIKTRGQQVTLRCSPKSGHDTVSWYQQALGQGPQFIFQYYEEEERQRGNFPDRFSGHQFPNYSSELNVNALLLGDSALYLCASSRGTNTEAFFGQGTRLTVV.

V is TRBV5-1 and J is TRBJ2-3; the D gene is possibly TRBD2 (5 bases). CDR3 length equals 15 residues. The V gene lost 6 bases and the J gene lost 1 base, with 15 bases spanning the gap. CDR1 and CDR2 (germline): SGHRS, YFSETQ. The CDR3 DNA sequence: TGCGCCAGCAATGGAGACGGGGTGCGCACAGATACGCAGTATTTT. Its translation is CASNGDGVRTDTQYF.

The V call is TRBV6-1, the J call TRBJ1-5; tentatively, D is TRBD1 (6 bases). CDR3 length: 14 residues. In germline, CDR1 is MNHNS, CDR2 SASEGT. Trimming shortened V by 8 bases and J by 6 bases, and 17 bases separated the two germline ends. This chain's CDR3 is CASGGLMGAQPQHF. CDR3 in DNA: TGTGCCAGCGGAGGTCTTATGGGGGCTCAGCCCCAGCATTTT.

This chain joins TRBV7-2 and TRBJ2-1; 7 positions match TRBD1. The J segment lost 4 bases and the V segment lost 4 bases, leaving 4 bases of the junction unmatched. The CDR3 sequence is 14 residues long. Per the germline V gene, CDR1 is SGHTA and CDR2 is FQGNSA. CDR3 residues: CASSSTGMYNEQFF. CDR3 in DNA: TGTGCCAGCAGCTCGACAGGGATGTACAATGAGCAGTTCTTC.

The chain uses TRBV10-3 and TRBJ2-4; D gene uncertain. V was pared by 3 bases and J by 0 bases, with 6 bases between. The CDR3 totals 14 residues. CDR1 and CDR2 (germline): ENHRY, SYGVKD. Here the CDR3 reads CAISDSVAKNIQYF. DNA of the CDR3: TGTGCCATCAGTGACTCTGTAGCCAAAAACATTCAGTACTTC.

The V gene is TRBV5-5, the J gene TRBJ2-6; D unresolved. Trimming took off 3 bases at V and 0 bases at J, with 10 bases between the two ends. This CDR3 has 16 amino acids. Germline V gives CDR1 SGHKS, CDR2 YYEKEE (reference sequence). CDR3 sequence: CASSSSATSGANVLTF. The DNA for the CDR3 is TGTGCCAGCAGCTCCTCGGCCACCTCTGGGGCCAACGTCCTGACTTTC.

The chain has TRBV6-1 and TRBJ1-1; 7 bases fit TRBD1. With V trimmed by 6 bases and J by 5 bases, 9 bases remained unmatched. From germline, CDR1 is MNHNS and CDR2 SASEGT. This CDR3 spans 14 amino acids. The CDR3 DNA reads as TGTGCCAGCAGCGCCCCAGGGGGGGATACTGAAGCTTTCTTT. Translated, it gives CASSAPGGDTEAFF.

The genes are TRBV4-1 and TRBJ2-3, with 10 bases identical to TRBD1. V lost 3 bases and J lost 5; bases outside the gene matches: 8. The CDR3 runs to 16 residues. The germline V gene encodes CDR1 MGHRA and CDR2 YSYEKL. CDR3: CASSQSGQGGKDTQYF. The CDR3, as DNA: TGCGCCAGCAGCCAGTCTGGACAGGGGGGAAAAGATACGCAGTATTTT.

The DNA of the CDR3 is TGTGCCAGCAGTTACATTAGGCAAAACATTCAGTACTTC. It codes for CASSYIRQNIQYF. V gene TRBV6-6 combines with J gene TRBJ2-4; D uncertain. V lost 2 bases and J 5 bases, leaving 7 bases between the germline ends. Looked up from germline, CDR1 is MNHNY and CDR2 is SVGAGI (reference sequence). This CDR3 comprises 13 residues.

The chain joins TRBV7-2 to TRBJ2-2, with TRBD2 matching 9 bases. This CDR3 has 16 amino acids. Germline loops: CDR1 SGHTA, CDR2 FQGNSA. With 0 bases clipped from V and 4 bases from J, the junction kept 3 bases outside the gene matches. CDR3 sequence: CASSLAPAGGTGELFF. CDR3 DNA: TGTGCCAGCAGCTTAGCCCCAGCGGGGGGCACCGGGGAGCTGTTTTTT.

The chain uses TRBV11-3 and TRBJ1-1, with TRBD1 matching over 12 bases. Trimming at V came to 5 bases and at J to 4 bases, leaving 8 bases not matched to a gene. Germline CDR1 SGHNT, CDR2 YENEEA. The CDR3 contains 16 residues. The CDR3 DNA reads TGTGCCAGCAGCCCCGGGACAGGGGGCGCACGCACTGAAGCTTTCTTT. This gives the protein CASSPGTGGARTEAFF.

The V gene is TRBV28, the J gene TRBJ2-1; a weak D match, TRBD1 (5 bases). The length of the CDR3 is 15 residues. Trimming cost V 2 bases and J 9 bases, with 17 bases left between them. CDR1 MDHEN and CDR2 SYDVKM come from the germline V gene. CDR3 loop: CASSLERTMRTEQFF. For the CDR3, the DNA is TGTGCCAGCAGTTTAGAGAGGACAATGCGCACTGAGCAGTTCTTC. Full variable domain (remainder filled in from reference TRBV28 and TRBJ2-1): DVKVTQSSRYLVKRTGEKVFLECVQDMDHENMFWYRQDPGLGLRLIYFSYDVKMKEKGDIPEGYSVSREKKERFSLILESASTNQTSMYLCASSLERTMRTEQFFGPGTRLTVL.

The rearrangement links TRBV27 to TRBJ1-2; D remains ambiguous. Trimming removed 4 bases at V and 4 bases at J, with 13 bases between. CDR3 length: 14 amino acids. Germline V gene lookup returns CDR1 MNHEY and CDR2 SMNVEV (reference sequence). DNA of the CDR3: TGTGCCAGCAGTTATAGGGTAACGAGCTATGGCTACACCTTC. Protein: CASSYRVTSYGYTF.

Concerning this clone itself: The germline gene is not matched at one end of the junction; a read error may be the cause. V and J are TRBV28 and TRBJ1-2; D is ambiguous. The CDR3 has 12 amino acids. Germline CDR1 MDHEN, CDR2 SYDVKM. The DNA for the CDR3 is TGTGCCAGCAGTTCCTCGGTGGTTGGCAACACCTTC. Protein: CASSSSVVGNTF.

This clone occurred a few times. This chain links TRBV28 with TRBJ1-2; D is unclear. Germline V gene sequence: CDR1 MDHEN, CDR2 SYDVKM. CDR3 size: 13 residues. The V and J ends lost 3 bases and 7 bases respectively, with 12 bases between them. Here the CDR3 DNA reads TGTGCCAGCAGTTTCGGTGAAGCGGCTGGCTACACCTTC. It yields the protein CASSFGEAAGYTF.